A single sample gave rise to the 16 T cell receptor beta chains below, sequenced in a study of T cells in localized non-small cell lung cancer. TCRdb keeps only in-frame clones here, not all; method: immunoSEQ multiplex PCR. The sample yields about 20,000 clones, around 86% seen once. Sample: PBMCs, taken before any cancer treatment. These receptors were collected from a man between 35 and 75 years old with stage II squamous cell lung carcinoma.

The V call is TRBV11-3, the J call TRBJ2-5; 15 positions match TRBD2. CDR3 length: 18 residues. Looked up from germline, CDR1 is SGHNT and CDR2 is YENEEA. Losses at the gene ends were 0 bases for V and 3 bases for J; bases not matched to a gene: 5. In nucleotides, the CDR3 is TGTGCCAGCAGCTTAGATGGACTAGCGGGAGGGAGGGAAGAGACCCAGTACTTC. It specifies CASSLDGLAGGREETQYF.

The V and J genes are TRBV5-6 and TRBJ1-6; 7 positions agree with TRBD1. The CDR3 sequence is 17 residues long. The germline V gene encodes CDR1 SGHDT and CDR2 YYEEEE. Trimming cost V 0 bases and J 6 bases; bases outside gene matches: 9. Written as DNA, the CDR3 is TGTGCCAGCAGCTTGGCCCTTGCCGGGACAGCTAATTCACCCCTCCACTTT. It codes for CASSLALAGTANSPLHF.

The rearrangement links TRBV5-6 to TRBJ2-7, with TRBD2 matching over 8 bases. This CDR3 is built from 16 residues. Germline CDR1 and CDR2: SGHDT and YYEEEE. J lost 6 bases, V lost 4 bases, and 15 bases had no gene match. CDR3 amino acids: CASSEIGRARFGEQYF. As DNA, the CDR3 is TGTGCCAGCAGCGAGATCGGGAGGGCCAGATTCGGCGAGCAGTACTTC.

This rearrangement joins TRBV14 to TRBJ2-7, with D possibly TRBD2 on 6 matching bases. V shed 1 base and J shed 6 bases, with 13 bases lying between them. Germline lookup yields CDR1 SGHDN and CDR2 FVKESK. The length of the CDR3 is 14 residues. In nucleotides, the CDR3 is TGTGCCAGCAGCCAAGTATCGGGAGTTGGCGAGCAGTACTTC. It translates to CASSQVSGVGEQYF.

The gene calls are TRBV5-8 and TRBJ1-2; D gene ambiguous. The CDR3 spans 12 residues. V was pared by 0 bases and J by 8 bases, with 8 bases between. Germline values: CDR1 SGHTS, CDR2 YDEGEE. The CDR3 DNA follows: TGTGCCAGCAGCTTGGCGCTCATCGGCTACACCTTC. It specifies CASSLALIGYTF.

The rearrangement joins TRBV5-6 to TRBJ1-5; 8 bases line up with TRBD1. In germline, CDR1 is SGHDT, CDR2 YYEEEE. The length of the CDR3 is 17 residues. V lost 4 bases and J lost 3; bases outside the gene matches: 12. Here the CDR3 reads CASSRFMDRVLNQPQHF. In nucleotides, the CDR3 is TGTGCCAGCAGCCGATTCATGGACAGGGTCCTCAATCAGCCCCAGCATTTT.

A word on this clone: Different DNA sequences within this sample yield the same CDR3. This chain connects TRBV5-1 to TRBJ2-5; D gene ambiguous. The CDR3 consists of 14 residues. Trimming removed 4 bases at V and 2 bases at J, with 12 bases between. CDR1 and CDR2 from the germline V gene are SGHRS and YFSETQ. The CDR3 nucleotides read TGCGCCAGCAGCCGAGAGACCGGACAAGAGACCCAGTACTTC. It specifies CASSRETGQETQYF.

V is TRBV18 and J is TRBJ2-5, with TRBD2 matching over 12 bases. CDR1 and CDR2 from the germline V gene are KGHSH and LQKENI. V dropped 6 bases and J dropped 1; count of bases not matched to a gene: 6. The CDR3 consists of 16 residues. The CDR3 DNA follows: TGTGCCAGCTCGCCGCTAGCGGGGGGGGTCCAAGAGACCCAGTACTTC. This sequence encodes CASSPLAGGVQETQYF.

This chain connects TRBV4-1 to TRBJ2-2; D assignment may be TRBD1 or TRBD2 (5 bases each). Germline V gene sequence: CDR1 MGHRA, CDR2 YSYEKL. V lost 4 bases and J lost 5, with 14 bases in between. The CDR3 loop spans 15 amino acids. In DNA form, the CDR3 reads TGCGCCAGCAGCCTTCGGGACCGGTGGACCGGGGAGCTGTTTTTT. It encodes CASSLRDRWTGELFF.

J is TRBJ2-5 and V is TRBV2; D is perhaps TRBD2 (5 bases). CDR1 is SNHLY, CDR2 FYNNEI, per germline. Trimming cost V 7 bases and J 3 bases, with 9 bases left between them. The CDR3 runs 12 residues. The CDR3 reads CASKQAEETQYF. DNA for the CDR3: TGTGCCAGCAAGCAAGCGGAAGAGACCCAGTACTTC.

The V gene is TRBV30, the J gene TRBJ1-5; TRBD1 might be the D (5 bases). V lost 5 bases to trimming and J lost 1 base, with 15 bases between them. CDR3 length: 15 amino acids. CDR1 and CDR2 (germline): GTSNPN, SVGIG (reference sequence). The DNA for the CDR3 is TGTGCCTGGGGGAGGGGACCGGGAAGCAATCAGCCCCAGCATTTT. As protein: CAWGRGPGSNQPQHF.

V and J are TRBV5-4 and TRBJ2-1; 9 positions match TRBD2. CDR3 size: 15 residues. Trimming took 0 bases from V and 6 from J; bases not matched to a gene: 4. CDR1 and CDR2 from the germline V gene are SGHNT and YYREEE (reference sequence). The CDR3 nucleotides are TGTGCCAGCAGCTTGGTAGGGACTAGCAGCAATGAGCAGTTCTTC. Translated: CASSLVGTSSNEQFF.

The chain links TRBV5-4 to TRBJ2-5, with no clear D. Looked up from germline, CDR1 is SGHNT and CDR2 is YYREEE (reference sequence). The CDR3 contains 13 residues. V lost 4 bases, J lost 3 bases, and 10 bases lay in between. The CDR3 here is CASSSVQKETQYF. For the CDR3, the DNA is TGTGCCAGCAGCAGTGTCCAGAAAGAGACCCAGTACTTC.

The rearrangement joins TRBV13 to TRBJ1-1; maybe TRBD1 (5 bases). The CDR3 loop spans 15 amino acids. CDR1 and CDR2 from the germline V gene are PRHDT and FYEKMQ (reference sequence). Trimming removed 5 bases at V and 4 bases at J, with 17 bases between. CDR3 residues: CASSPHRDRRTEAFF. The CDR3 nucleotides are TGTGCCAGCAGCCCCCACCGGGACCGTCGCACTGAAGCTTTCTTT.

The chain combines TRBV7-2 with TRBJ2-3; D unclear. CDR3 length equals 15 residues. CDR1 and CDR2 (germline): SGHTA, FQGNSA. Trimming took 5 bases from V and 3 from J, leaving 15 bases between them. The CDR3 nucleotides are TGTGCCAGCAGCCCTGACTCCCTGGGGACAGATACGCAGTATTTT. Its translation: CASSPDSLGTDTQYF.

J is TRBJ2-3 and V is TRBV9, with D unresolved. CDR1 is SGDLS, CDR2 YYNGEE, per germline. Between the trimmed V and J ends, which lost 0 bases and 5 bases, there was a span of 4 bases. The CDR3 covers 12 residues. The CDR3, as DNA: TGTGCCAGCAGCGTAGAGGAAGATACGCAGTATTTT. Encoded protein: CASSVEEDTQYF.